This TCR beta chain was recorded in a study of PD-1 and CTLA-4 blockade in melanoma. The table came from immunoSEQ multiplex PCR; TCRdb's copy has only in-frame clones and leaves some out. Of about 28,000 clones in the sample, 85% to 95% were seen once. CDR1 is SGHDN and CDR2 is FVKESK in the germline V gene. Trimming pared 6 bases from V and 10 bases from J, leaving 16 bases between. This CDR3 is built from 13 residues. V gene TRBV14 combines with J gene TRBJ2-1; a possible D gene is TRBD1 (6 bases). The TCR comes from a human donor with melanoma. The material sequenced was CD8+ T cells from peripheral blood, taken from a patient given anti-PD-1 treatment. For the CDR3, the DNA is TGTGCCAGCAGTTACCTTAGTGGGACAGAGCAGTTCTTC. It is translated as CASSYLSGTEQFF.